This T cell receptor (beta chain) was retrieved from a study of CXCR3-negative and CXCR3-positive naive CD8 T cells. Broader study findings: Across naive subsets, surface CD5 expression was comparable, and TCR strength was inferred from properties of the TRB CDR3. The study found that naive CXCR3-negative and CXCR3-positive cells shared TRBV-TRBJ usage, while memory cells differed. Memory CD8+ cells showed much lower diversity, while both naive subsets displayed comparably high diversity. A higher hydrophobicity marked the TRB CDR3s of CXCR3-positive naive cells versus CXCR3-negative naive cells. In cryopreserved cells, CXCR3 expression partially decreased, and fresh PBMCs were used in most assays.

Through 5' RACE with UMI labels, the TRB cDNA libraries were prepared. TCRdb re-called the 5' RACE reads and catalogs CDR3 proteins one per entry, DNA excluded. With 140,000 to 150,000 distinct CDR3 sequences in the sample, the ten largest clones hold about 0.28%. This CDR3 comprises 16 residues. Per the germline V gene, CDR1 is SGHRS and CDR2 is YFSETQ. With regard to this clonotype: What it binds is unknown.

Source material: naive CXCR3+ CD8+ T cells from blood. Specified subset: CD45RO-CCR7+CD27+CD95- naive CD8+ T cells expressing CXCR3 (TNR3+). This TCR was recovered from a human donor in good health. Some clones in this sample may be carry-over from other donors' samples. The V and J genes are TRBV5-1 and TRBJ2-7; TCRdb's D call of TRBD2 is untestable without DNA. The CDR3 loop is CASSLLFAGGPYEQYF. The complete variable domain, with remaining parts taken from reference TRBV5-1 and TRBJ2-7, reads KAGVTQTPRYLIKTRGQQVTLSCSPISGHRSVSWYQQTPGQGLQFLFEYFSETQRNKGNFPGRFSGRQFSNSRSEMNVSTLELGDSALYLCASSLLFAGGPYEQYFGPGTRLTVT.